This TCR beta chain was obtained from a study of OX40 agonist ivuxolimab in advanced cancers. The wider study: The patients got ivuxolimab, which is an agonistic anti-OX40 (CD134) antibody. Each patient was given ivuxolimab into a vein every 2 weeks, at 0.01 to 10 mg/kg. Mean age approximately 59 years, range about 20 to 79; nearly 85% male.

Prior autoimmune disease or systemic immunosuppression barred patients. Profiled with immunoSEQ multiplex PCR; TCRdb holds only in-frame clones, not every one. The repertoire holds fewer than 60,000 clones, with roughly three quarters as singletons. The germline V and J ends were trimmed by 5 bases and 4 bases, with 14 bases remaining between them. Germline CDR1 LNHDA, CDR2 SQIVND (reference sequence). This CDR3 has 14 residues. Sequencing used CD4+ or CD8+ T cells sorted from blood, obtained in a trial of the OX40 agonist ivuxolimab. The TCR comes from an adult with an advanced solid tumor such as melanoma, head and neck, liver or kidney cancer. This chain joins TRBV19 and TRBJ1-2; the D gene is possibly TRBD1 (6 bases). CDR3 nucleotides: TGTGCCAGTAGTCCCCAGACAGGCCCCTATGGCTACACCTTC. It encodes CASSPQTGPYGYTF.